Here is one T cell receptor beta chain with its context. The data were taken from a study of cytomegalovirus exposure and HLA in healthy donors. Primers included in the PCR were 60 Vbeta and 13 Jbeta primers. Here immunoSEQ multiplex PCR was the method, and the copy in TCRdb shows in-frame clones only, minus some. This specimen shows about 38,000 clones; the ten leading clones hold about 8.9%. The CDR3 spans 17 residues. The germline gives CDR1 KGHSY, CDR2 FQNENV. V shed 7 bases and J shed 1 base, with 19 bases lying between them. This sequence was found in a middle-aged man in good health and CMV-seropositive. Sequencing was performed on PBMCs. This chain connects TRBV16 to TRBJ2-2, with D possibly TRBD2 on 5 matching bases. The CDR3 DNA sequence: TGTGCCAGCAACACCTTGCGGGCACATAAGAACACCGGGGAGCTGTTTTTT. Its translation: CASNTLRAHKNTGELFF.